A single sample gave rise to the 13 T cell receptor beta chains below, sequenced in a study of tumor and adjacent non-tumor tissue in lung cancer. RNA was extracted from bulk tissue without any cell sorting. Distant lung tissue was collected more than 3 cm away from the tumor edge. The library came from three nested PCR rounds adapted from ARM-PCR protocols. Using its own MiXCR run on the multiplex PCR reads, TCRdb lists one record per CDR3 protein. This table holds tens of thousands of distinct CDR3 sequences, about 80% found once. Sequencing input: distant non-tumor lung tissue. Receptors originate from a man between 65 and 79 years old with non-small cell lung cancer.

Regarding this clonotype: Since the CDR3 does not end with the conserved phenylalanine or tryptophan, this likely comes from a read error. The rearrangement links TRBV6-1 to TRBJ1-2; D unresolved. The germline V and J ends were trimmed by 8 bases and 5 bases, with 18 bases remaining between them. From germline, CDR1 is MNHNS and CDR2 SASEGT. This CDR3 is 14 amino acids long. For the CDR3, the DNA is TGTGCCAGCGGTGCGGACGGAAACCAGTATGGCTACACCATC. This translates into CASGADGNQYGYTI.

This clonotype was counted only a few times. The chain recombines TRBV6-1 with TRBJ2-5, with D possibly being TRBD1 or TRBD2 (6 bases each). The CDR3 has 15 residues. Germline loops: CDR1 MNHNS, CDR2 SASEGT. The V and J ends lost 7 bases and 5 bases respectively, with 20 bases between them. Here the CDR3 DNA reads TGTGCCAGCAATGGGGAACGCCAGGGGAGGGAGACCCAGTACTTC. This gives the protein CASNGERQGRETQYF.

About this clonotype: At one boundary the junction diverges from the germline segment, which might be a read error. The chain carries TRBV6-2 or TRBV6-3 and TRBJ2-2; 12 nucleotides match TRBD1. The germline V gene encodes CDR1 MNHEY and CDR2 SVGEGT. This CDR3 spans 15 amino acids. The CDR3 bases are TGTGCCAGCAGTCCCGGGACAGGGGGCACGGGGGATCTGTTTTTT. It codes for CASSPGTGGTGDLFF.

In regard to this clonotype: The junction departs from the called germline gene at one end, perhaps through a read error. The V call is TRBV11-3, the J call TRBJ2-1, with D perhaps TRBD1 (6 bases). The CDR3 loop spans 12 amino acids. Germline V CDR1 and CDR2: SGHNT, YENEEA. The CDR3 DNA follows: TGTGTCAGCAGCCGCGACAGGAATGAGCAGTTCTTC. Protein product: CVSSRDRNEQFF.

Regarding this clonotype: This CDR3 fails to terminate in the conserved phenylalanine or tryptophan, so it likely reflects a read error. The rearrangement joins TRBV28 to TRBJ2-7; 13 bases line up with TRBD2. Looked up from germline, CDR1 is MDHEN and CDR2 is SYDVKM. The CDR3 totals 15 residues. The chain's CDR3 is CAISQWTSGGGEQYS. DNA for the CDR3: TGTGCCATCAGTCAATGGACTAGCGGGGGCGGGGAGCAGTACTCC.

This clonotype appeared once. One junction end does not reproduce the germline sequence, and a read error may be involved. This chain links TRBV20-1 with TRBJ2-3; the D call may be TRBD1 or TRBD2 (6 bases each). Germline V gene lookup returns CDR1 DFQATT and CDR2 SNEGSKA (reference sequence). The CDR3 has 14 amino acids. For the CDR3, the DNA is TGTAGTGCTAGAGTGAGGGGGGCAGGAGATACGCAGGATTTT. Its protein product is CSARVRGAGDTQDF.

The chain couples TRBV7-8 to TRBJ2-2; perhaps TRBD2 as D (5 bases). Germline V gene sequence: CDR1 SGHVS, CDR2 FQNEAQ. The CDR3 contains 19 residues. With 5 bases removed from V and 0 bases from J, the gap between germline ends came to 22 bases. The CDR3 loop is CASSPVGKQEWANTGELFF. The CDR3 nucleotides read TGTGCCAGCAGCCCAGTCGGGAAGCAGGAGTGGGCGAACACCGGGGAGCTGTTTTTT.

The chain uses TRBV4-2 and TRBJ2-1, with D unclear. V lost 0 bases and J lost 4, with 13 bases in between. Germline CDR1 reads LGHNA; CDR2 reads YNFKEQ. The CDR3 has 16 amino acids. The CDR3 nucleotides read TGTGCCAGCAGCCAAGAGTCAGTGGGATCGTACAATGAGCAGTTCTTC. Protein sequence: CASSQESVGSYNEQFF.

About this clonotype itself: This may come from a read error, since a much larger clone is one base off. The J gene is TRBJ2-7, the V gene TRBV20-1; TRBD2 is a possible D gene (5 bases). The ends were cut back, 0 bases at V and 10 bases at J, with 13 bases in the middle. The CDR3 contains 12 residues. Looked up from germline, CDR1 is DFQATT and CDR2 is SNEGSKA (reference sequence). The CDR3 loop is CSARDERSDQYF. The CDR3 DNA reads TGCAGTGCTAGAGATGAGCGGAGCGATCAGTACTTC.

By share, this clonotype counts as medium-sized. The CDR3: CASSPPEGIYTEAFF. As DNA, the CDR3 is TGTGCCAGCAGCCCCCCAGAGGGGATTTACACTGAAGCTTTCTTT. The gene calls are TRBV11-2 and TRBJ1-1; D possibly corresponds to TRBD1 (5 bases). Germline V gives CDR1 SGHAT, CDR2 FQNNGV. The CDR3 contains 15 residues. V was shortened by 5 bases and J by 3 bases, with 16 bases between the two germline ends.

This clonotype was recorded a few times. The junction does not match germline at one end; this may be a read error. The chain joins TRBV28 to TRBJ1-4, with D hard to call. The CDR3 length is 13 residues. Germline V gives CDR1 MDHEN, CDR2 SYDVKM. CDR3 in DNA: TGTGCCAGCAGTTTGCGAATTTCTGAAAAAATGTTTTTT. It is translated as CASSLRISEKMFF.

A word on this clonotype: The junction shows a germline mismatch at one end, possibly a read error. This chain joins TRBV20-1 and TRBJ1-1; tentative D call: TRBD1 (6 bases). Germline CDR1 is DFQATT and CDR2 is SNEGSKA (reference sequence). The CDR3 is 16 residues long. This CDR3 reads CSAPHTGAKGNTEDFF. DNA for the CDR3: TGCAGTGCTCCCCACACGGGGGCCAAAGGGAACACTGAAGATTTCTTT.

In regard to this clonotype: No conserved phenylalanine or tryptophan ends this CDR3, so it is likely a read error. The V and J genes are TRBV11-2 and TRBJ2-1, with 9 bases that match TRBD2. The CDR3 is 17 residues long. In germline, CDR1 is SGHAT, CDR2 FQNNGV. The CDR3 DNA sequence: TGTACCAGCAGCACCTTGCTAGCGGGGACGTCTGTCAATGAGCAGTTCTTA. This encodes CTSSTLLAGTSVNEQFL.